This T cell receptor beta chain was identified in a study of tumor-infiltrating lymphocytes in localized non-small cell lung cancer (dated by TCRdb to about 2021). Broadly, across the study: Several histologies were represented in the cohort, which also included both smokers and never-smokers as well as patients whose samples were collected after neoadjuvant chemotherapy. Resected tumor tissue and uninvolved lung tissue described as non-adjacent to the tumor were contributed by each patient, with both tissues obtained from the same patient. The same patients underwent several integrated assays, with TCR sequencing performed together with flow cytometry, multiplex immunofluorescence, RNA-seq, exome sequencing and proteomics. For more than 45 patients, immunoSEQ T-cell fraction was compared between paired tumor and uninvolved lung. The overall ICON cohort was composed of under 190 surgical patients with localized non-small cell lung cancer whose tumors were resected.

According to the germline V gene (reference sequence), CDR1 reads SGHKS and CDR2 reads YYEKEE. The cysteine opens and the phenylalanine closes a CDR3 of 16 amino acids. Of the read, only the CDR3 DNA is kept; its 48 bases are in frame from base 1. Compared with germline, V lacks 1 base and J lacks 4 bases; bases without a gene match: 9. The T-cell fraction in tumor and uninvolved lung tissue was obtained from TCR sequencing using the immunoSEQ assay. The authors processed their data as follows. To analyze survival, patients were divided into a high T-cell fraction group (upper tertile) and a low T-cell fraction group (lower two tertiles), and the two groups were compared using a log-rank test. A signed-rank test was used to test differences in T-cell fraction between paired tumor and uninvolved lung samples. TCRdb mirrors the immuneACCESS table, restricted to in-frame sequences. Some clones are absent from its copies; in checked studies, under half trace to an unresolved V gene, and the reason for the others is unknown. V, J and clone size are those of that table, while D and trimming were read from the DNA. The sample contains approximately 15,000 clones, approximately 79% of them found a single time. The ten biggest clones cover approximately 8.9% of the sample.

Patient enrollment in ICON started in 2016, and the final patient was enrolled in 2018. From a subcohort of some 76 patients, fresh tumor and matched uninvolved tissue were collected for in-depth immune analyses, including TCR sequencing. TCR sequencing was performed on DNA isolated from bulk tissue, without cell sorting. Worth noting for this clone: It lacks a known antigen. The record has no base qualities; no much larger clone is one base away.

Results the study describes overall, beyond this receptor: Because different assays used different pieces of the same tissue, intratumor heterogeneity could not be separated from technical variation. TCR-derived T-cell fraction did not differ between the flow cytometry-defined immunotypes IM1 (good prognosis) and IM2 (poor prognosis). Tumor T-cell fraction from TCR sequencing was not associated with recurrence-free survival (p = 0.61). In line with immunofluorescence CD3 counts, TCRbeta sequencing supported higher T cell infiltration in tumors compared with uninvolved lung tissue. Because assay coverage varied across patients depending on available tissue quantity, TCR sequencing was performed for only a subset of the cohort.

The chain employs TRBV5-5 and TRBJ2-7; 9 bases in between match TRBD1. Source material: lung tumor tissue. The receptor comes from a human donor with non-small cell lung cancer. The bases read TGTGCCAGCAGCTTGAGGGGAGGGACAGGGACTTACGAGCAGTACTTC. It translates as CASSLRGGTGTYEQYF.